This T cell receptor beta chain appears in the sequencing data of a study of cytomegalovirus exposure and HLA in healthy donors. Whole-study findings and limits: For TCR beta chains, V- and J-gene trimming was later linked to a missense DCLRE1C variant. Some V segments (TRBV6-2 and TRBV6-3 among them) were excluded as indistinguishable. Among TCR beta chains, those listed as cytomegalovirus-associated numbered more than 150.

PCR involved 60 Vbeta and 13 Jbeta primers. Measured with immunoSEQ multiplex PCR; TCRdb has only the in-frame clones, and not every one. This table holds just under 250,000 clones, 82% found once. As to this clone: Antigen unknown.

Although they were nominally healthy when sampled, donors likely had unrecorded immune exposures. Trimming pared 3 bases from V and 6 bases from J, leaving 7 bases between. Germline lookup yields CDR1 SGHTA and CDR2 FQGNSA. The CDR3 is made up of 12 amino acids. Specimen: PBMCs. The receptor's source is a middle-aged woman in good health and CMV-seropositive. The chain carries TRBV7-2 and TRBJ2-3; maybe TRBD2 (6 bases). This chain's CDR3 is CASSFGGDTQYF. The CDR3 DNA sequence: TGTGCCAGCAGCTTTGGAGGGGATACGCAGTATTTT.